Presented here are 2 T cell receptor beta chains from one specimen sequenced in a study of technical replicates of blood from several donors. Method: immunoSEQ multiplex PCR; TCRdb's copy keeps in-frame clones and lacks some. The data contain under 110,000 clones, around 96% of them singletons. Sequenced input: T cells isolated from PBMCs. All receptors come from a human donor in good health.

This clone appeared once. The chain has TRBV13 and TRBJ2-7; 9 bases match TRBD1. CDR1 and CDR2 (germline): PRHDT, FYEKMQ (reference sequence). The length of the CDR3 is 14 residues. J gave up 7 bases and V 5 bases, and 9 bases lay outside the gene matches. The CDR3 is CASSGENRGREQYF. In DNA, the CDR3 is TGTGCCAGCAGCGGGGAGAACAGGGGGCGAGAGCAGTACTTC.

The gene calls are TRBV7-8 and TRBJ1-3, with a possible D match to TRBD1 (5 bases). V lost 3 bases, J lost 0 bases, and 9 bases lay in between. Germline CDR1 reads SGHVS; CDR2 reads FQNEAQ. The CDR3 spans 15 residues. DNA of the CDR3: TGTGCCAGCAGCTTTAGGGGTGCCTCTGGAAACACCATATATTTT. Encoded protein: CASSFRGASGNTIYF.